Many counts were recorded for the clone carrying this T cell receptor beta chain. The CDR3 length is 14 residues. V dropped 5 bases and J dropped 2 bases, with 7 bases sitting between them. Germline V CDR1 and CDR2: SEHNR, FQNEAQ (reference sequence). The data were taken from a study of beta chain features in type 1 diabetes. Every bit of the isolated RNA underwent reverse transcription, so sequencing read expressed TCRB transcripts. Profiled with immunoSEQ multiplex PCR; TCRdb holds only in-frame clones, not every one. Of 200,000 to 300,000 clones listed, about 26% are singletons. The sample consisted of central memory CD4+ T cells from blood. J is TRBJ2-6 and V is TRBV7-9; D is unclear. The clonotype originates from a young man in good health. The CDR3 protein is CASSADAGANVLTF. The CDR3, as DNA: TGTGCCAGCAGCGCGGACGCTGGGGCCAACGTCCTGACTTTC.